The T cell receptor beta chain under discussion was sequenced for a study of PD-1 blockade in mismatch repair-deficient tumors. Study in general: Patients had 11 to 13 mismatch repair-deficient cancer types and were previously treated and progressing.

Generated by immunoSEQ multiplex PCR, the TCRdb table keeps only in-frame clones and is missing some. The sample has around 30,000 clones; around 80% are singletons. Turning to this clone: The target antigen is unknown.

Study-level results: Rapid post-treatment expansion, then contraction, generally preceding radiologic response, marked tumor-resident clones.

Germline CDR1 and CDR2: MDHEN and SYDVKM. CDR3 length: 15 amino acids. Between the trimmed V and J ends, which lost 2 bases and 4 bases, there was a span of 14 bases. All patients were mismatch repair deficient, assessed by either PCR or immunohistochemistry. The sequenced sample was PBMCs, obtained around 6 weeks after starting pembrolizumab. The chain has TRBV28 and TRBJ1-2, with D maybe TRBD1 (6 bases). The sequence was collected from an adult with mismatch repair-deficient cancer. The CDR3 spells CASSLTDRSGYGYTF. CDR3 in DNA: TGTGCCAGCAGTTTAACCGACAGGAGCGGCTATGGCTACACCTTC.